This T cell receptor (beta chain) was sequenced in a study of cytomegalovirus exposure and HLA in healthy donors. Primers: 60 Vbeta forward and 13 Jbeta reverse. Generated by immunoSEQ multiplex PCR, the TCRdb table keeps only in-frame clones and is missing some. The sample has around 77,000 clones; 70% to 80% are singletons. Study conclusions and caveats: In vitro assays verified that a few CMV-associated chains recognized CMV antigens specifically.

CDR3 length equals 13 residues. The germline V and J ends were trimmed by 2 bases and 2 bases, with 7 bases remaining between them. CDR1 MNHEY and CDR2 SMNVEV come from the germline V gene (reference sequence). This clone was counted a single time. Its antigen remains unidentified. The material sequenced was PBMCs. The TCR originated in a man in his forties in good health and CMV-seronegative. The chain combines TRBV27 with TRBJ2-7; D is uncertain. The CDR3 sequence is CASSLQAAYEQYF. For the CDR3, the DNA is TGTGCCAGCAGTTTACAGGCCGCCTACGAGCAGTACTTC.